The 24 T cell receptor beta chains given below trace back to one sample, sequenced in a study of T cells in pancreatic ductal adenocarcinoma. Profiling relied on immunoSEQ multiplex PCR, and the TCRdb table lists in-frame clones only, not all of them. This table holds over 100,000 clones, nearly 95% found once. No neoadjuvant therapy was given to the selected pancreatic ductal adenocarcinoma patients before their surgery. Sequencing was carried out using PBMCs. These receptors were taken from a human donor with pancreatic ductal adenocarcinoma.

The rearrangement uses TRBV4-1 and TRBJ2-7; 8 bases map to TRBD2. V shed 0 bases, J shed 1 base, and the junction held 2 bases outside the gene matches. CDR3 length: 15 amino acids. The V gene's germline CDR1 is MGHRA and CDR2 YSYEKL. This chain's CDR3 is CASSQDPGGSYEQYF. Written as DNA, the CDR3 is TGCGCCAGCAGCCAAGATCCGGGAGGGTCCTACGAGCAGTACTTC.

The V call is TRBV11-2, the J call TRBJ2-7; 8 nucleotides match TRBD2. Trimming removed 4 bases from V and 3 bases from J; junction bases left unmatched: 8. Germline lookup yields CDR1 SGHAT and CDR2 FQNNGV. The CDR3 has 15 residues. CDR3 region: CASSYSLGTSYEQYF. CDR3 DNA: TGTGCCAGCAGCTACTCCCTGGGGACTAGCTACGAGCAGTACTTC.

This chain connects TRBV9 to TRBJ2-2; D gene ambiguous. The germline gives CDR1 SGDLS, CDR2 YYNGEE. V lost 0 bases and J 5 bases, leaving 11 bases between the germline ends. The CDR3 covers 15 residues. CDR3 DNA sequence: TGTGCCAGCAGCGTAGGGCTAGTTGGGACCGGGGAGCTGTTTTTT. This sequence encodes CASSVGLVGTGELFF.

The genes are TRBV2 and TRBJ1-5; D is ambiguous. Trimming took 2 bases from V and 8 from J, leaving 10 bases between them. Germline CDR1 and CDR2: SNHLY and FYNNEI. The CDR3 runs to 13 residues. This CDR3 reads CASSENTREPQHF. CDR3 coding DNA: TGTGCCAGCAGTGAAAATACCCGGGAGCCCCAGCATTTT.

The genes are TRBV15 and TRBJ1-2; TRBD1 might be the D (5 bases). Trimming shortened V by 5 bases and J by 3 bases, and 7 bases separated the two germline ends. Per the germline V gene, CDR1 is LNHNV and CDR2 is YYDKDF (reference sequence). The CDR3 is 12 residues long. In DNA, the CDR3 is TGTGCCACCAGCTCGGGGGACTATGGCTACACCTTC. It is translated as CATSSGDYGYTF.

This clone was recorded only once. The DNA for the CDR3 is TGTGCCTGTAGGGGTCGAGAGACCCAGTACTTC. This gives the protein CACRGRETQYF. V gene TRBV30 combines with J gene TRBJ2-5, with D maybe TRBD1 (5 bases). From germline, CDR1 is GTSNPN and CDR2 SVGIG (reference sequence). This CDR3 comprises 11 residues. V lost 6 bases, J lost 4 bases, and 9 bases lay in between.

This clone is a singleton in its sample. CDR3 in amino acids: CASSTRLAGGASSYNEQFF. The DNA of the CDR3 is TGTGCCAGTAGTACAAGACTAGCGGGAGGGGCAAGCTCCTACAATGAGCAGTTCTTC. The V gene is TRBV19, the J gene TRBJ2-1; 14 bases match TRBD2. CDR3 length: 19 residues. The trim removed 4 bases at V and 0 bases at J, leaving 8 bases unmatched. Looked up from germline, CDR1 is LNHDA and CDR2 is SQIVND (reference sequence).

V and J are TRBV27 and TRBJ2-3; TRBD1 matches 8 bases. V shed 5 bases and J 6 bases; nucleotides not matched to a gene: 7. The CDR3 is 14 amino acids. CDR1 MNHEY and CDR2 SMNVEV come from the germline V gene (reference sequence). The CDR3 spells CASSRTGSVDTQYF. The DNA for the CDR3 is TGTGCCAGCAGTCGGACAGGGTCCGTGGATACGCAGTATTTT.

The chain employs TRBV2 and TRBJ2-5, with D maybe TRBD1 (6 bases). This CDR3 contains 14 residues. Per the germline V gene, CDR1 is SNHLY and CDR2 is FYNNEI. V dropped 2 bases and J dropped 0 bases, with 7 bases sitting between them. The CDR3 loop is CASSEQGNQETQYF. CDR3 in DNA: TGTGCCAGCAGTGAACAGGGGAACCAAGAGACCCAGTACTTC.

The CDR3 DNA follows: TGTGCCAGCAGCTTGGGAGGAGGGAATCAGCCCCAGCATTTT. Translation gives CASSLGGGNQPQHF. The V and J genes are TRBV5-4 and TRBJ1-5; D gene uncertain. Germline V gives CDR1 SGHNT, CDR2 YYREEE (reference sequence). CDR3 length: 14 residues. Trimming left V 0 bases short and J 4 bases short, with 8 bases between.

The chain links TRBV6-5 to TRBJ2-2, with 7 bases identical to TRBD2. CDR3 length: 15 amino acids. Germline trimming cut 6 bases from V and 3 bases from J; bases unmatched to any gene: 7. Germline V gene data show CDR1 as MNHEY and CDR2 as SVGAGI. The chain's CDR3 is CASSHGEGYTGELFF. The DNA of the CDR3 is TGTGCCAGCAGCCACGGGGAGGGCTACACCGGGGAGCTGTTTTTT.

The CDR3 coding sequence is TGTGCCAGCAGCTCTTACGAGCAGTACTTC. Amino acid sequence: CASSSYEQYF. The genes are TRBV21-1 and TRBJ2-7; whether TRBD2, the table's D call, matches the DNA was not checked. TRBV21-1 is a pseudogene. This CDR3 comprises 10 residues.

The chain recombines TRBV6-1 with TRBJ2-5; TRBD2 might be the D (6 bases). CDR3 length: 16 amino acids. Germline V gene data show CDR1 as MNHNS and CDR2 as SASEGT. Trimming stripped 0 bases from V and 5 bases from J, with 16 bases between. CDR3 loop: CASSEAWQSAGETQYF. CDR3 nucleotide sequence: TGTGCCAGCAGTGAAGCGTGGCAGAGTGCGGGGGAGACCCAGTACTTC.

This clone was observed a few times. The V and J genes are TRBV10-1 and TRBJ2-1, with 7 bases aligning to TRBD1. V gave up 0 bases and J gave up 9 bases; unmatched junction bases: 8. Per germline, CDR1 WNHNN and CDR2 SYGVQD (reference sequence). The CDR3 contains 15 residues. The chain's CDR3 is CASSESLGQATEQFF. The CDR3 nucleotides are TGCGCCAGCAGTGAGTCCTTAGGACAGGCAACTGAGCAGTTCTTC.

The chain links TRBV6-6 to TRBJ1-1, with 7 bases identical to TRBD1. The V and J ends lost 8 bases and 1 base, in that order; junction bases with no gene match: 10. The CDR3 loop spans 15 amino acids. Germline assignment: CDR1 MNHNY and CDR2 SVGAGI (reference sequence). CDR3 residues: CASGTGTAENTEAFF. In DNA, the CDR3 is TGTGCCAGCGGGACCGGGACAGCTGAGAACACTGAAGCTTTCTTT.

This clone appeared a few times. V and J are TRBV15 and TRBJ2-7, with 16 bases aligning to TRBD2. The CDR3 totals 15 residues. V gave up 5 bases and J gave up 7 bases; unmatched junction bases: 5. The germline gives CDR1 LNHNV, CDR2 YYDKDF (reference sequence). CDR3 DNA: TGTGCCACCAGCGGGGGACTAGCGGGAGGGGAAGAGCAGTACTTC. The encoded protein is CATSGGLAGGEEQYF.

The chain carries TRBV13 and TRBJ2-1; the D gene is possibly TRBD2 (6 bases). Germline CDR1 PRHDT, CDR2 FYEKMQ (reference sequence). The CDR3 length is 15 residues. V lost 5 bases and J lost 7, with 18 bases in between. Written as DNA, the CDR3 is TGTGCCAGCAGCGGGAGGCGCGGCAGGGCGAATGAGCAGTTCTTC. This translates into CASSGRRGRANEQFF.

This rearrangement joins TRBV19 to TRBJ1-1; D might be TRBD1 (5 bases). V shed 5 bases and J shed 4 bases, with 11 bases lying between them. The CDR3 sequence is 13 residues long. The germline gives CDR1 LNHDA, CDR2 SQIVND (reference sequence). The DNA of the CDR3 is TGTGCCAGTAGTTTTGGGGCGCGCACTGAAGCTTTCTTT. Amino acids: CASSFGARTEAFF. The full variable domain, completed using reference TRBV19 and TRBJ1-1, is DGGITQSPKYLFRKEGQNVTLSCEQNLNHDAMYWYRQDPGQGLRLIYYSQIVNDFQKGDIAEGYSVSREKKESFPLTVTSAQKNPTAFYLCASSFGARTEAFFGQGTRLTVV.

This clone has only a few counts. The chain has TRBV10-3 and TRBJ1-5; 9 nucleotides match TRBD1. The CDR3 totals 17 residues. V lost 6 bases, J lost 0 bases, and 9 bases stayed unmatched. In germline, CDR1 is ENHRY, CDR2 SYGVKD. The CDR3 nucleotides read TGTGCCATCAGAGCCCGGGACAGGGCCTATAGCAATCAGCCCCAGCATTTT. Protein sequence: CAIRARDRAYSNQPQHF.

The chain couples TRBV28 to TRBJ2-5, with TRBD1 matching 11 bases. J gave up 5 bases and V 2 bases, and 4 bases lay outside the gene matches. The germline CDR1 and CDR2 sequences are MDHEN and SYDVKM. CDR3 size: 15 residues. CDR3 in DNA: TGTGCCAGCAGTTTAGGACAGGGGGCTTGGGAGACCCAGTACTTC. This encodes CASSLGQGAWETQYF. Filled out from reference TRBV28 and TRBJ2-5, the complete variable domain reads DVKVTQSSRYLVKRTGEKVFLECVQDMDHENMFWYRQDPGLGLRLIYFSYDVKMKEKGDIPEGYSVSREKKERFSLILESASTNQTSMYLCASSLGQGAWETQYFGPGTRLLVL.

The chain links TRBV11-2 to TRBJ1-5, with a tentative D call TRBD1 (6 bases). Germline V lookup: CDR1 SGHAT, CDR2 FQNNGV. The CDR3 loop spans 13 amino acids. CDR3 DNA: TGTGCAAGCTCCCGCAGACAGGATCAGCCCCAGCATTTT. Protein product: CASSRRQDQPQHF.

V and J are TRBV5-4 and TRBJ2-7; tentative D call: TRBD2 (6 bases). This CDR3 is built from 14 residues. Trimming shortened V by 3 bases and J by 7 bases, and 17 bases separated the two germline ends. CDR1 and CDR2 (germline): SGHNT, YYREEE (reference sequence). As DNA, the CDR3 is TGTGCCAGCAGCTCCCCTGACGGGGCGGGGGAGCAGTACTTC. It yields the protein CASSSPDGAGEQYF.

J is TRBJ1-1 and V is TRBV27; a possible D gene is TRBD1 (5 bases). The ends were cut back, 5 bases at V and 1 base at J, with 8 bases in the middle. CDR1 is MNHEY and CDR2 is SMNVEV in the germline V gene (reference sequence). The CDR3 is 13 amino acids. Here the CDR3 reads CASSRGQNTEAFF. As DNA, the CDR3 is TGTGCCAGCAGTCGCGGACAGAACACTGAAGCTTTCTTT.

This rearrangement joins TRBV21-1 to TRBJ2-2; the DNA was not used to check the table's D call, TRBD2. TRBV21-1 is a documented pseudogene. The CDR3 spans 16 residues. In DNA, the CDR3 is TGTGCCAGCAGCAAGTTGGGCGGGAAAAACACCGGGGAGCTGTTTTTT. Its protein product is CASSKLGGKNTGELFF.